This T cell receptor beta chain originates from a study of response to subunit inactivated influenza vaccine. Germline V CDR1 and CDR2: DFQATT, SNEGSKA (reference sequence). This CDR3 comprises 14 residues. V lost 5 bases, J lost 6 bases, and 13 bases stayed unmatched. TCRdb processed the RT-PCR reads anew with MiXCR; each CDR3 protein has one entry. Here the sample spans about 480,000 distinct CDR3 sequences, about 25% being singletons. The chain combines TRBV20-1 with TRBJ2-7; 7 bases fit TRBD2. The receptor was derived from a man aged 50-60 years who received an inactivated influenza vaccine. Specimen: CD4+ T cells sorted from PBMCs, collected about 5 days after vaccination. The DNA of the CDR3 is TGCAGTGCTCCTAGGACTAGTTCGTCAGGCGAGCAGTACTTC. This codes for CSAPRTSSSGEQYF.